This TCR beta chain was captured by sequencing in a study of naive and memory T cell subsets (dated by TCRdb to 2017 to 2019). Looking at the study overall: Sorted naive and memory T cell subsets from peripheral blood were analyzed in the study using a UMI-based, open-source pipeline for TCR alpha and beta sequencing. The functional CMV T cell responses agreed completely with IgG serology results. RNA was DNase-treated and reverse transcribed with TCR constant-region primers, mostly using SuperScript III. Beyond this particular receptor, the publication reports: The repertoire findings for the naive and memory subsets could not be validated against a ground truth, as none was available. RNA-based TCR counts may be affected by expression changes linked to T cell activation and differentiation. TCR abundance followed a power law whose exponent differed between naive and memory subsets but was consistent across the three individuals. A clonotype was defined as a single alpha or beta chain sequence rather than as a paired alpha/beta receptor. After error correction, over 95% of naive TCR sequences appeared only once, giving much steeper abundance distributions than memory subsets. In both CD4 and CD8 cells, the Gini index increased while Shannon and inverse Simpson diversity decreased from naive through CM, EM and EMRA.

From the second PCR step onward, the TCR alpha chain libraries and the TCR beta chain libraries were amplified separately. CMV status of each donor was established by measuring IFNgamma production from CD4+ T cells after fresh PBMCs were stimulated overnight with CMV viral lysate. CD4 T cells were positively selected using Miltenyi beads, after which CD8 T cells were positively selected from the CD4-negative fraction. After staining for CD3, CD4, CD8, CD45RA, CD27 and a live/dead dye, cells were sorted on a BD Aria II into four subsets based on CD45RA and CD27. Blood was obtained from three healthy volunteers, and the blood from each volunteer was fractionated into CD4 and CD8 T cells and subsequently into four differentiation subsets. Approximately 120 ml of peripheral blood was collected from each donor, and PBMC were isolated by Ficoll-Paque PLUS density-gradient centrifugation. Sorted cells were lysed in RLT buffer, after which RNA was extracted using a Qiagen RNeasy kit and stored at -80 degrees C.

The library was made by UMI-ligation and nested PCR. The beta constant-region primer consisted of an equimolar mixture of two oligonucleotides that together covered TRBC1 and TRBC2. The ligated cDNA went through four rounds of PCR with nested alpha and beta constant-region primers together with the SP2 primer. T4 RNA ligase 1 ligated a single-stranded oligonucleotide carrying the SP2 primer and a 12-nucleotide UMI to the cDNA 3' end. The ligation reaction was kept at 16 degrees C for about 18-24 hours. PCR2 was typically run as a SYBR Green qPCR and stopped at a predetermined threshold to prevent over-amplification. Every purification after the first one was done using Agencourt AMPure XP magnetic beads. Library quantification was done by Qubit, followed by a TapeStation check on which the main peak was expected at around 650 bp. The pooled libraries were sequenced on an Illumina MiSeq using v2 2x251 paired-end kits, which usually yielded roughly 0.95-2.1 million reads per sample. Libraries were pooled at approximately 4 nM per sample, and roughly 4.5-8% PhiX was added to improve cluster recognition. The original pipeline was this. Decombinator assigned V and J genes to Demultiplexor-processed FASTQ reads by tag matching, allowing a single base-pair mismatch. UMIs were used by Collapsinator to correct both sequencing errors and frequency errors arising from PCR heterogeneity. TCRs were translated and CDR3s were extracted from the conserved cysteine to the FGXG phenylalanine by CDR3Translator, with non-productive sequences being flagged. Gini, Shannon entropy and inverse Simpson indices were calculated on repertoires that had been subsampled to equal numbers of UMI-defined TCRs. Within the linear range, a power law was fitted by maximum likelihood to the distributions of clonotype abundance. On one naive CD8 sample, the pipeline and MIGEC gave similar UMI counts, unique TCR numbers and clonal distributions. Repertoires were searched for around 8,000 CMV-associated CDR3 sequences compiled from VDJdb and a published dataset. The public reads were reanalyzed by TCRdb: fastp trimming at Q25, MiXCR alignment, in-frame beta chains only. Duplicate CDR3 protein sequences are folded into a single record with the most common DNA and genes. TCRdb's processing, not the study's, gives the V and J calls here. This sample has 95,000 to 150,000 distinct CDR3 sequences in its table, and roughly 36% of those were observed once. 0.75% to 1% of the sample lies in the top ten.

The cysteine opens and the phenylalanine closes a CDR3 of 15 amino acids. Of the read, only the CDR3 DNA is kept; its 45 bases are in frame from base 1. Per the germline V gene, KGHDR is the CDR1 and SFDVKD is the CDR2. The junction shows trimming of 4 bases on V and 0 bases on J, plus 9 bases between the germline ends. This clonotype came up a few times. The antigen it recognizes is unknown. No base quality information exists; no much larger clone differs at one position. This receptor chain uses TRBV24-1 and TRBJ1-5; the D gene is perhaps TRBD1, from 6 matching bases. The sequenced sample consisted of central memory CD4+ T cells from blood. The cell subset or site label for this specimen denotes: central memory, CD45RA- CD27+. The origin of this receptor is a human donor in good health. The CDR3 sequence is CATSETGYSNQPQHF. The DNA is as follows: TGTGCCACCAGTGAAACAGGGTATAGCAATCAGCCCCAGCATTTT.